The source of this T cell receptor beta chain is a study of tumor and adjacent non-tumor tissue in lung cancer. Study-wide context: Stage I to III disease affected approximately 11 men and 5 women aged about 30 to 76. Around 4 million productive TCRbeta reads were obtained per sample on average. Study-level points and caveats: Tumor tissue had significantly higher TCR diversity than normal lung. Shorter survival was associated with higher TCR diversity in tumors.

TCRbeta libraries were built with three rounds of nested PCR, modified from ARM-PCR. TCRdb independently ran MiXCR on the multiplex PCR reads; one entry per CDR3 protein. The sample consists of approximately 77,000 distinct CDR3 sequences, approximately 80% of them appearing once. Turning to this clonotype: Antigen specificity is unknown. One junction end does not reproduce the germline sequence, and a read error may be involved.

CDR3 length: 13 residues. The germline gives CDR1 DFQATT, CDR2 SNEGSKA (reference sequence). This sample's RNA came from whole unsorted tissue. More than 3 cm separated this lung sample from the edge of the tumor. This TCR was recovered from a man between 60 and 75 years old with non-small cell lung cancer. Sequenced material: distant non-tumor lung tissue. The rearrangement links TRBV20-1 to TRBJ2-7; either TRBD1 or TRBD2 may fit D (5 bases each). The CDR3 sequence: CSSRDASTPEQYF. The CDR3 region has the DNA TGCAGTTCTAGGGACGCCAGCACCCCCGAGCAGTACTTC.